The 20 T cell receptor beta chains below come from one sample, sequenced in a study of cytomegalovirus exposure and HLA in healthy donors. Both 60 Vbeta primers and 13 Jbeta primers went into the PCR. Sequencing was performed with immunoSEQ multiplex PCR; in TCRdb, only in-frame clones are kept and a portion is missing. In the table there are over 75,000 clones, around 60% of which are singletons. The sequencing input was PBMCs. The receptors here all came from a human donor in good health.

The rearrangement uses TRBV7-9 and TRBJ2-5; possible D gene TRBD2, 7 bases. Between the trimmed V and J ends, which lost 4 bases and 4 bases, there was a span of 16 bases. In germline, CDR1 is SEHNR, CDR2 FQNEAQ (reference sequence). This CDR3 spans 15 amino acids. CDR3 residues: CASSYWGGQAETQYF. Written as DNA, the CDR3 is TGTGCCAGCAGCTACTGGGGGGGCCAGGCAGAGACCCAGTACTTC.

V and J are TRBV18 and TRBJ1-6; TRBD1 agrees at 8 bases. CDR3 length: 18 amino acids. CDR1 and CDR2 from the germline V gene are KGHSH and LQKENI. Trimming took 6 bases from V and 0 from J; bases not matched to a gene: 10. CDR3 sequence (DNA): TGTGCCAGCTCGCCTATCAGGGGGCTCACCTCCTATAATTCACCCCTCCACTTT. Its translation: CASSPIRGLTSYNSPLHF. The whole variable domain, filled in from reference TRBV18 and TRBJ1-6, reads NAGVMQNPRHLVRRRGQEARLRCSPMKGHSHVYWYRQLPEEGLKFMVYLQKENIIDESGMPKERFSAEFPKEGPSILRIQQVVRGDSAAYFCASSPIRGLTSYNSPLHFGNGTRLTVT.

The genes are TRBV5-1 and TRBJ2-6; tentative D call: TRBD1 (6 bases). The CDR3 extends over 15 amino acids. V gave up 2 bases and J gave up 3 bases, with 9 bases separating them. Germline CDR1 SGHRS, CDR2 YFSETQ. CDR3 bases: TGCGCCAGCAGCTTAACAGGGATTGGGGCCAACGTCCTGACTTTC. Its translation: CASSLTGIGANVLTF. The entire variable domain, with the rest obtained from reference TRBV5-1 and TRBJ2-6, is as follows: KAGVTQTPRYLIKTRGQQVTLSCSPISGHRSVSWYQQTPGQGLQFLFEYFSETQRNKGNFPGRFSGRQFSNSRSEMNVSTLELGDSALYLCASSLTGIGANVLTFGAGSRLTVL.

V usage is TRBV7-6 and J usage is TRBJ2-5; TRBD1 matches at 11 bases. The CDR3 is made up of 15 amino acids. Germline CDR1 reads SGHVS; CDR2 reads FNYEAQ. After removal of 5 bases from V and 6 bases from J, the junction contained 8 bases not matched to a gene. CDR3 amino acids: CASSLRTGGIQTQYF. DNA for the CDR3: TGTGCCAGCAGCCTCCGGACAGGGGGCATACAGACCCAGTACTTC.

The chain carries TRBV15 and TRBJ1-4, with a possible D match to TRBD1 (6 bases). CDR1 is LNHNV and CDR2 is YYDKDF in the germline V gene (reference sequence). The V gene lost 5 bases and the J gene lost 3 bases, with 10 bases spanning the gap. The CDR3 consists of 14 residues. The CDR3 DNA reads as TGTGCCACCAGCGCCAGGGGTTCTAATGAAAAACTGTTTTTT. Encoded protein: CATSARGSNEKLFF. Using reference TRBV15 and TRBJ1-4 for the parts outside the CDR3, the full variable domain is DAMVIQNPRYQVTQFGKPVTLSCSQTLNHNVMYWYQQKSSQAPKLLFHYYDKDFNNEADTPDNFQSRRPNTSFCFLDIRSPGLGDTAMYLCATSARGSNEKLFFGSGTQLSVL.

The V and J genes are TRBV4-3 and TRBJ2-2; 8 positions match TRBD1. Germline trimming cut 4 bases from V and 5 bases from J; bases unmatched to any gene: 3. Germline V gene sequence: CDR1 LGHNA, CDR2 YSLEER. The CDR3 spans 14 residues. This CDR3 reads CASSPRQGTGELFF. The CDR3, as DNA: TGCGCCAGCAGCCCACGACAGGGGACCGGGGAGCTGTTTTTT.

This clone was recorded a few times. The chain couples TRBV7-3 to TRBJ1-2, with 8 bases matching TRBD1. There are 13 residues in the CDR3. Looked up from germline, CDR1 is SGHTA and CDR2 is FQGTGA. J gave up 4 bases and V 4 bases, and 2 bases lay outside the gene matches. DNA for the CDR3: TGTGCCAGCAGCTGGACAGGGATCTATGGCTACACCTTC. Translation: CASSWTGIYGYTF.

This rearrangement joins TRBV2 to TRBJ2-7, with 15 positions matching TRBD2. Trimming at V came to 6 bases and at J to 3 bases, leaving 9 bases not matched to a gene. The CDR3 contains 17 residues. Germline V gene data show CDR1 as SNHLY and CDR2 as FYNNEI. CDR3 nucleotide sequence: TGTGCCAGCAGGGGACTAGCGGGGGGCATCGGGTTCTACGAGCAGTACTTC. Residues: CASRGLAGGIGFYEQYF.

This clone showed up just a few times. V usage is TRBV7-2 and J usage is TRBJ1-1, with unresolved D. Per germline, CDR1 SGHTA and CDR2 FQGNSA. This CDR3 comprises 13 residues. V dropped 1 base and J dropped 8 bases, with 11 bases sitting between them. CDR3 sequence reads: CASSLGAAPEAFF. The CDR3 bases are TGTGCCAGCAGCTTAGGGGCAGCACCAGAAGCTTTCTTT.

The J gene is TRBJ1-6, the V gene TRBV6-5; D possibly corresponds to TRBD1 (6 bases). V dropped 5 bases and J dropped 7 bases, with 12 bases sitting between them. Germline V gene lookup returns CDR1 MNHEY and CDR2 SVGAGI. The CDR3 has 14 amino acids. CDR3 DNA: TGTGCCAGCAGTGTACAGGGTCCCAATTCACCCCTCCACTTT. Translated: CASSVQGPNSPLHF.

The table lists this clone with a few counts. This chain uses TRBV13 with TRBJ1-2; tentatively, D is TRBD1 (5 bases). CDR1 PRHDT and CDR2 FYEKMQ come from the germline V gene (reference sequence). The CDR3 has 15 amino acids. Trimming took off 2 bases at V and 2 bases at J, with 12 bases between the two ends. The CDR3 sequence: CASSLRGTANYGYTF. The CDR3 DNA is TGTGCCAGCAGCTTAAGGGGCACTGCCAACTATGGCTACACCTTC.

The DNA for the CDR3 is TGTGCCAGTAGTATAATCGGCGGGGGGACCACAGATACGCAGTATTTT. Its translation: CASSIIGGGTTDTQYF. The gene calls are TRBV19 and TRBJ2-3, with TRBD2 identical over 8 bases. The CDR3 spans 16 residues. The V gene end was trimmed by 2 bases and the J gene end by 2 bases; junction bases not matched to a gene: 6. The V gene's germline CDR1 is LNHDA and CDR2 SQIVND (reference sequence). The full variable domain, its missing parts supplied by reference TRBV19 and TRBJ2-3, is DGGITQSPKYLFRKEGQNVTLSCEQNLNHDAMYWYRQDPGQGLRLIYYSQIVNDFQKGDIAEGYSVSREKKESFPLTVTSAQKNPTAFYLCASSIIGGGTTDTQYFGPGTRLTVL.

The rearrangement joins TRBV29-1 to TRBJ1-1; TRBD1 matches 7 bases. Unmatched junction bases numbered 0, after V lost 5 bases and J lost 0 bases. There are 12 residues in the CDR3. Germline CDR1 SQVTM, CDR2 ANQGSEA. Written as DNA, the CDR3 is TGCAGCGTTCAGGGGGTGAACACTGAAGCTTTCTTT. It translates to CSVQGVNTEAFF.

This sequence joins TRBV2 and TRBJ2-3, with 11 bases fitting TRBD2. The length of the CDR3 is 15 residues. J was trimmed by 5 bases and V by 5 bases; bases with no gene match: 6. Looked up from germline, CDR1 is SNHLY and CDR2 is FYNNEI. Here the CDR3 reads CASSLSGGAGDTQYF. The CDR3 region has the DNA TGTGCCAGCAGTCTTAGCGGGGGGGCCGGAGATACGCAGTATTTT.

This clone was detected a few times. The chain has TRBV25-1 and TRBJ1-2; 7 bases line up with TRBD1. CDR3 length equals 14 residues. Germline trimming cut 2 bases from V and 5 bases from J; bases unmatched to any gene: 5. The germline V gene encodes CDR1 MGHDK and CDR2 SYGVNS. CDR3 region: CASSEPGTDYGYTF. The CDR3 region has the DNA TGTGCCAGCAGTGAACCCGGGACAGATTATGGCTACACCTTC.

Only a few counts were recorded for this clone. This chain connects TRBV5-5 to TRBJ2-3; D remains unclear. V shed 0 bases and J shed 0 bases, with 11 bases lying between them. The germline CDR1 and CDR2 sequences are SGHKS and YYEKEE (reference sequence). The CDR3 loop spans 16 amino acids. This chain's CDR3 is CASSLVNSRSTDTQYF. The CDR3 DNA reads TGTGCCAGCAGCTTGGTAAATAGCCGTAGCACAGATACGCAGTATTTT.

The genes are TRBV5-6 and TRBJ2-1, with 9 bases lining up with TRBD1. Germline V lookup: CDR1 SGHDT, CDR2 YYEEEE. Germline trimming cut 4 bases from V and 12 bases from J; bases unmatched to any gene: 11. The CDR3 contains 14 residues. In nucleotides, the CDR3 is TGTGCCAGCAGCCATGGGACAGGGATAAGGGGGCAGTTCTTC. Its protein product is CASSHGTGIRGQFF.

The chain joins TRBV7-9 to TRBJ1-2; maybe TRBD1 (5 bases). CDR3 length equals 14 residues. Trimming took off 5 bases at V and 6 bases at J, with 16 bases between the two ends. Germline V gene lookup returns CDR1 SEHNR and CDR2 FQNEAQ (reference sequence). The CDR3 DNA follows: TGTGCCAGCAGCCCGGGCGGCGGGGGGAATGGCTACACCTTC. Amino acid sequence: CASSPGGGGNGYTF.

The gene calls are TRBV4-3 and TRBJ1-3, with D unresolved. Germline assignment: CDR1 LGHNA and CDR2 YSLEER. Trimming left V 0 bases short and J 0 bases short, with 9 bases between. The CDR3 sequence is 16 residues long. CDR3: CASSQDAQNSGNTIYF. CDR3 nucleotide sequence: TGCGCCAGCAGCCAAGATGCACAGAACTCTGGAAACACCATATATTTT.

The rearrangement links TRBV2 to TRBJ1-2; tentatively, D is TRBD1 (6 bases). V lost 0 bases and J lost 6, with 20 bases in between. The CDR3 extends over 17 amino acids. The germline gives CDR1 SNHLY, CDR2 FYNNEI. CDR3 sequence reads: CASSEAHGRGDGDGYTF. CDR3 nucleotide sequence: TGTGCCAGCAGTGAAGCGCATGGGAGGGGGGACGGGGATGGCTACACCTTC.